Listed here are 7 T cell receptor beta chains from one sample, sequenced in a study of PD-1 blockade in classical Hodgkin lymphoma. This table comes from immunoSEQ multiplex PCR, and its TCRdb copy is limited to in-frame clones, with some not included. The data show about 24,000 clones, about four fifths seen once. Every one of the patients relapsed after autologous stem cell transplantation (brentuximab vedotin exposure was variable). Purification of CD4+ T cells from thawed PBMCs was achieved by magnetic negative selection. This specimen consisted of CD4+ T cells from blood, obtained at baseline. The origin of the receptors is a human donor with classical Hodgkin lymphoma.

The chain combines TRBV27 with TRBJ2-2; D possibly corresponds to TRBD1 (5 bases). The CDR3 consists of 14 residues. Germline V lookup: CDR1 MNHEY, CDR2 SMNVEV (reference sequence). V was trimmed by 7 bases and J by 1 base, leaving 10 bases between them. The DNA of the CDR3 is TGTGCCAGCAACACAGGAGTGAACACCGGGGAGCTGTTTTTT. Its protein is CASNTGVNTGELFF.

The gene calls are TRBV5-1 and TRBJ1-2; D uncertain. The V end was cut by 4 bases, the J end by 0 bases, with 10 bases between. CDR3 length equals 14 residues. From germline, CDR1 is SGHRS and CDR2 YFSETQ. The CDR3 DNA reads as TGCGCCAGCAGCGAATTGACAACTAACTATGGCTACACCTTC. It translates to CASSELTTNYGYTF.

The chain joins TRBV5-1 to TRBJ1-2; possible D gene TRBD1, 6 bases. Trimming left V 4 bases short and J 8 bases short, with 21 bases between. The CDR3 has 15 residues. Germline V gives CDR1 SGHRS, CDR2 YFSETQ. In DNA, the CDR3 is TGCGCCAGCAGCATCGGTATGGCAGGGGCTTGGGGCTACACCTTC. Protein product: CASSIGMAGAWGYTF.

This chain uses TRBV29-1 with TRBJ2-1; D gene uncertain. Germline loops: CDR1 SQVTM, CDR2 ANQGSEA. Trimming took 1 base from V and 2 from J, leaving 9 bases between them. The CDR3 runs to 14 residues. The CDR3 reads CSVEVPRTYNEQFF. In DNA form, the CDR3 reads TGCAGCGTTGAAGTCCCGCGGACCTACAATGAGCAGTTCTTC.

The genes are TRBV5-5 and TRBJ1-1, with no clear D. This CDR3 has 14 amino acids. Germline loops: CDR1 SGHKS, CDR2 YYEKEE (reference sequence). Between the trimmed V and J ends, which lost 1 base and 6 bases, there was a span of 13 bases. The CDR3 DNA reads TGTGCCAGCAGCTTGAGCTCCGGGATCGCTGAAGCTTTCTTT. Translating it yields CASSLSSGIAEAFF.

The CDR3, as DNA: TGTGCCAGCAGTTGGGGCCCGAACACCGGGGAGCTGTTTTTT. Translated: CASSWGPNTGELFF. This chain connects TRBV6-6 to TRBJ2-2; the D gene is possibly TRBD1 (5 bases). Trimming removed 4 bases at V and 0 bases at J, with 6 bases between. Germline V gene lookup returns CDR1 MNHNY and CDR2 SVGAGI (reference sequence). CDR3 length equals 14 residues.

The CDR3 here is CASSLGAASYEQYF. The DNA of the CDR3 is TGTGCCAGCAGCTTAGGGGCAGCTTCCTACGAGCAGTACTTC. The chain combines TRBV7-9 with TRBJ2-7; D is unclear. Germline V gives CDR1 SEHNR, CDR2 FQNEAQ (reference sequence). The CDR3 contains 14 residues. Trimming cost V 1 base and J 1 base, with 8 bases left between them. The complete variable domain, with remaining parts taken from reference TRBV7-9 and TRBJ2-7, reads DTGVSQNPRHKITKRGQNVTFRCDPISEHNRLYWYRQTLGQGPEFLTYFQNEAQLEKSRLLSDRFSAERPKGSFSTLEIQRTEQGDSAMYLCASSLGAASYEQYFGPGTRLTVT.